The 8 T cell receptor beta chains presented below share a single source sample, sequenced in a study of shared clonotypes between healthy human individuals. This table comes from immunoSEQ multiplex PCR, and its TCRdb copy is limited to in-frame clones, with some not included. The sample gives hundreds of thousands of clones, roughly 98% of which show up once; 0.3% is in the top ten. The naive CD8 population came from CD45RO-negative cells selected for CCR7, without terminally differentiated effector memory CD45RA+ cells. Sequencing was done on a sample of naive CD8+ T cells sorted from blood. Every receptor here comes from a man aged 30 to 39 in good health.

The J gene is TRBJ1-1, the V gene TRBV29-1; tentatively, D is TRBD1 (6 bases). Germline CDR1 is SQVTM and CDR2 is ANQGSEA. The CDR3 consists of 12 residues. V was clipped by 1 base and J by 10 bases, with 13 bases between them. The CDR3 protein is CSVEVGGAPAFF. The CDR3 nucleotides are TGCAGCGTTGAAGTAGGGGGGGCTCCAGCTTTCTTT.

This clone was seen only once. Different DNA sequences within this sample yield the same CDR3. V gene TRBV9 combines with J gene TRBJ1-3; D is uncertain. This CDR3 spans 12 amino acids. Germline values: CDR1 SGDLS, CDR2 YYNGEE. V lost 4 bases, J lost 4 bases, and 6 bases lay in between. The CDR3 here is CASSPTGNTIYF. In nucleotides, the CDR3 is TGTGCCAGCAGCCCCACAGGAAACACCATATATTTT.

The J gene is TRBJ1-2, the V gene TRBV20-1; TRBD1 might be the D (6 bases). V was cut by 4 bases and J by 11 bases, with 14 bases left in between. CDR1 DFQATT and CDR2 SNEGSKA come from the germline V gene (reference sequence). The CDR3 extends over 11 amino acids. The chain's CDR3 is CSAKDSPEYTF. The CDR3, as DNA: TGCAGTGCTAAGGACAGTCCTGAGTACACCTTC.

The J gene is TRBJ2-3, the V gene TRBV7-9; TRBD1 aligns across 11 bases. This CDR3 region has 17 residues. The V gene end was trimmed by 1 base and the J gene end by 2 bases; junction bases not matched to a gene: 5. Germline lookup yields CDR1 SEHNR and CDR2 FQNEAQ (reference sequence). Written as DNA, the CDR3 is TGTGCCAGCAGCTTAGTGGGACAGGGGGGGGCCACAGATACGCAGTATTTT. Protein: CASSLVGQGGATDTQYF.

This clone was counted a single time. This chain connects TRBV5-1 to TRBJ1-3, with D unclear. The V gene's germline CDR1 is SGHRS and CDR2 YFSETQ. The ends were cut back, 0 bases at V and 2 bases at J, with 9 bases in the middle. This CDR3 region has 15 residues. The CDR3 loop reads CASSLAGSAGNTIYF. DNA for the CDR3: TGCGCCAGCAGCTTGGCCGGCAGCGCTGGAAACACCATATATTTT.

The rearrangement links TRBV5-5 to TRBJ2-2; 10 nucleotides align to TRBD2. Trimming removed 4 bases from V and 8 bases from J; junction bases left unmatched: 11. This CDR3 contains 16 residues. The germline gives CDR1 SGHKS, CDR2 YYEKEE (reference sequence). Here the CDR3 DNA reads TGTGCCAGCAGCGTAGGGCTAGCGGGAGTATCGGGGGAGCTGTTTTTT. It encodes CASSVGLAGVSGELFF.

V and J are TRBV5-4 and TRBJ2-1; D could derive from TRBD1 or TRBD2 (6 bases each). Germline values: CDR1 SGHNT, CDR2 YYREEE (reference sequence). The CDR3 extends over 16 amino acids. V lost 4 bases and J lost 2, with 16 bases in between. In DNA, the CDR3 is TGTGCCAGCAGCCCCCGGTGGGGGGACACCTACAATGAGCAGTTCTTC. Its translation is CASSPRWGDTYNEQFF.

The rearrangement joins TRBV2 to TRBJ2-6, with D unclear. CDR1 is SNHLY, CDR2 FYNNEI, per germline. The CDR3 has 11 residues. V lost 10 bases to trimming and J lost 5 bases, with 6 bases between them. The CDR3 DNA is TGTGCCACCAACTGGGCCAACGTCCTGACTTTC. As protein: CATNWANVLTF.